These 2 T cell receptor beta chains share one sample of origin, sequenced in a study of T cells in Graves' hyperthyroidism and ophthalmopathy. The CDR3 regions of TCR beta were amplified from RNA transcripts. The primer set for the first-round RT-PCR of the TCR CDR3 was HTBI. One entry per CDR3 protein results from TCRdb running MiXCR on the multiplex PCR reads. The sample shows some 530,000 distinct CDR3 sequences, under 25% of them seen only once. The source material was blood. These receptors were taken from a woman between 70 and 85 years old with Graves' ophthalmopathy.

The chain has TRBV20-1 and TRBJ2-3; D might be TRBD2 (6 bases). Trimming left V 0 bases short and J 0 bases short, with 19 bases between. Germline V gene lookup returns CDR1 DFQATT and CDR2 SNEGSKA (reference sequence). CDR3 size: 18 residues. The CDR3 sequence: CSARDPSTSGRSTDTQYF. The CDR3 nucleotides are TGCAGTGCTAGAGATCCGAGCACGTCAGGGAGGAGCACAGATACGCAGTATTTT.

This chain connects TRBV20-1 to TRBJ2-7, with TRBD2 identical over 7 bases. The germline gives CDR1 DFQATT, CDR2 SNEGSKA (reference sequence). CDR3 length: 14 residues. Germline trimming cut 1 base from V and 0 bases from J; bases unmatched to any gene: 3. CDR3 sequence (DNA): TGCAGTGCTAGAGCAACTAGCGTCTCCTACGAGCAGTACTTC. The encoded protein is CSARATSVSYEQYF.